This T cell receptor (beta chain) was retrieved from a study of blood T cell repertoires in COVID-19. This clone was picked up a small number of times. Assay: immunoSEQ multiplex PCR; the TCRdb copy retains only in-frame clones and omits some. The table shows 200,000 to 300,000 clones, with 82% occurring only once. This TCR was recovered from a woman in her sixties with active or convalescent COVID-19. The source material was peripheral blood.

CDR3 sequence: CASSAPETGWGLGNQPQHF. The CDR3 DNA reads as TGTGCCAGTAGTGCCCCCGAGACAGGTTGGGGGCTGGGCAATCAGCCCCAGCATTTT. The V gene is TRBV19, the J gene TRBJ1-5, with a possible D match to TRBD1 (6 bases). Deletions cut 5 bases from V and 2 bases from J, with 25 bases between. Germline V gene sequence: CDR1 LNHDA, CDR2 SQIVND (reference sequence). The CDR3 sequence is 19 residues long.